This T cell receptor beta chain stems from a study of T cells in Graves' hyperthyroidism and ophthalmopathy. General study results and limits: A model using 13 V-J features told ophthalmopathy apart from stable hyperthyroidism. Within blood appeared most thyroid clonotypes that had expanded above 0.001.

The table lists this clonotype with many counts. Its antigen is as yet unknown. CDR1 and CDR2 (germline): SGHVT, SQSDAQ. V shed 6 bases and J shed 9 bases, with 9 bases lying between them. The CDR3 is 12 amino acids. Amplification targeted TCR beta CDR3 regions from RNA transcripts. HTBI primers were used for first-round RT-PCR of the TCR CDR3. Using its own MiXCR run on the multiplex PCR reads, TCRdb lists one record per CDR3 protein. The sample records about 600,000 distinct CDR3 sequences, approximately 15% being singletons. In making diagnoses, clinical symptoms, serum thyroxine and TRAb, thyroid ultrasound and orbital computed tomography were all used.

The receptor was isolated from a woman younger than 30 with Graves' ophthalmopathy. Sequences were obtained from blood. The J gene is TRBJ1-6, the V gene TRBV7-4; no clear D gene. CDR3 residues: CASSRDASPLHF. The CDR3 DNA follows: TGTGCCAGCAGTCGGGATGCTTCACCCCTCCACTTT. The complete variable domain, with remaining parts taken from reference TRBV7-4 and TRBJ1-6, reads GAGVSQSPRYKVAKRGRDVALRCDSISGHVTLYWYRQTLGQGSEVLTYSQSDAQRDKSGRPSGRFSAERPERSVSTLKIQRTEQGDSAVYLCASSRDASPLHFGNGTRLTVT.